The 21 T cell receptor beta chains presented below share a single source sample, sequenced in a study of blood T cell repertoires in COVID-19. Some clones are missing from TCRdb's copy, which holds only in-frame ones; the method was immunoSEQ multiplex PCR. The sample records some 41,000 clones, 81% being singletons. Sequencing used peripheral blood. The receptors here all came from a man between 35 and 55 years old with active or convalescent COVID-19.

Only one count was recorded for this clone. V gene TRBV3-1 (or the pseudogene TRBV3-2) combines with J gene TRBJ1-1, with a weak D call TRBD1 (5 bases). The germline gives CDR1 LGHDT, CDR2 YNNKEL (reference sequence). Trimming stripped 1 base from V and 1 base from J, with 7 bases between. The CDR3 extends over 14 amino acids. In DNA form, the CDR3 reads TGTGCCAGCAGCCAAGTTCAGGGGAACACTGAAGCTTTCTTT. This gives the protein CASSQVQGNTEAFF.

The sample holds a few counts of this clone. The chain carries TRBV19 and TRBJ1-6, with a tentative D call TRBD1 (5 bases). In germline, CDR1 is LNHDA, CDR2 SQIVND (reference sequence). This CDR3 is 13 amino acids long. V lost 3 bases, J lost 7 bases, and 7 bases lay in between. In DNA, the CDR3 is TGTGCCAGTAGTATCCGGGGGAATTCACCCCTCCACTTT. It codes for CASSIRGNSPLHF.

The genes are TRBV2 and TRBJ1-5, with a possible D match to TRBD1 (6 bases). Trimming took 5 bases from V and 6 from J, leaving 14 bases between them. The CDR3 sequence is 14 residues long. Per germline, CDR1 SNHLY and CDR2 FYNNEI. CDR3 amino acids: CASSTDRSGQPQHF. Here the CDR3 DNA reads TGTGCCAGCAGTACTGACAGGTCGGGTCAGCCCCAGCATTTT.

The chain links TRBV7-9 to TRBJ1-1, with 9 nucleotides matching TRBD1. The J segment lost 4 bases and the V segment lost 5 bases, leaving 5 bases of the junction unmatched. The CDR3 has 14 amino acids. From germline, CDR1 is SEHNR and CDR2 FQNEAQ (reference sequence). The CDR3 nucleotides are TGTGCCAGCAGCCGGGACAGGGTTGTCACTGAAGCTTTCTTT. It specifies CASSRDRVVTEAFF.

This clone was observed a single time. The chain joins TRBV5-1 to TRBJ1-1; D might be TRBD1 (5 bases). Germline V gene sequence: CDR1 SGHRS, CDR2 YFSETQ. Trimming pared 0 bases from V and 0 bases from J, leaving 12 bases between. The CDR3 contains 16 residues. The CDR3 coding sequence is TGCGCCAGCAGCTTGGGAAGTCAGGGAATGAACACTGAAGCTTTCTTT. Its translation is CASSLGSQGMNTEAFF.

The CDR3 sequence: CAWSYRAASEQYF. The CDR3 DNA sequence: TGTGCCTGGAGTTACAGGGCAGCGAGCGAGCAGTACTTC. This chain uses TRBV30 with TRBJ2-7; tentatively, D is TRBD1 (6 bases). The germline V gene encodes CDR1 GTSNPN and CDR2 SVGIG (reference sequence). The CDR3 runs 13 residues. The ends were cut back, 2 bases at V and 6 bases at J, with 14 bases in the middle.

The chain carries TRBV19 and TRBJ1-5; 8 bases are shared with TRBD1. Unmatched junction bases numbered 8, after V lost 9 bases and J lost 1 base. The CDR3 sequence is 15 residues long. Germline-derived CDR1 and CDR2 are LNHDA and SQIVND (reference sequence). The CDR3 nucleotides are TGTGCCAGCAGATTTACAGGGGGGAGCAATCAGCCCCAGCATTTT. Amino acid sequence: CASRFTGGSNQPQHF.

V gene TRBV7-2 combines with J gene TRBJ1-1; D is undetermined. The CDR3 length is 15 residues. Germline CDR1 is SGHTA and CDR2 is FQGNSA. Trimming cost V 6 bases and J 1 base, with 15 bases left between them. CDR3 region: CASSSFSGGNTEAFF. As DNA, the CDR3 is TGTGCCAGCAGTTCCTTCTCAGGAGGGAACACTGAAGCTTTCTTT. The full variable domain, its missing parts supplied by reference TRBV7-2 and TRBJ1-1, is GAGVSQSPSNKVTEKGKDVELRCDPISGHTALYWYRQSLGQGLEFLIYFQGNSAPDKSGLPSDRFSAERTGGSVSTLTIQRTQQEDSAVYLCASSSFSGGNTEAFFGQGTRLTVV.

V is TRBV28 and J is TRBJ1-1; D is possibly TRBD1 (5 bases). Germline values: CDR1 MDHEN, CDR2 SYDVKM. V dropped 5 bases and J dropped 6 bases, with 10 bases sitting between them. This CDR3 contains 12 residues. CDR3 region: CASSIKGSEAFF. The CDR3 coding sequence is TGTGCCAGCAGTATCAAGGGGTCTGAAGCTTTCTTT.

The chain employs TRBV5-1 and TRBJ2-7; a weak D match, TRBD2 (6 bases). The germline V gene has CDR1 SGHRS and CDR2 YFSETQ. V was clipped by 2 bases and J by 2 bases, with 11 bases between them. CDR3 length equals 14 residues. CDR3: CASSLYGGPYEQYF. The CDR3, as DNA: TGCGCCAGCAGCTTATACGGAGGGCCCTACGAGCAGTACTTC.

The CDR3 nucleotides are TGTGCCAGCAGCTCCCCCCGACAGGGATTAGAGACCCAGTACTTC. Protein sequence: CASSSPRQGLETQYF. The V and J genes are TRBV5-6 and TRBJ2-5, with 7 bases matching TRBD1. The CDR3 has 15 residues. Germline V gives CDR1 SGHDT, CDR2 YYEEEE. V gave up 3 bases and J gave up 4 bases; unmatched junction bases: 9. The full variable domain, rest sourced from reference TRBV5-6 and TRBJ2-5, is DAGVTQSPTHLIKTRGQQVTLRCSPKSGHDTVSWYQQALGQGPQFIFQYYEEEERQRGNFPDRFSGHQFPNYSSELNVNALLLGDSALYLCASSSPRQGLETQYFGPGTRLLVL.

This clone was observed at least ten times. The CDR3 nucleotides are TGCGCCAGCAGCTTAGAGACAGGGGTCAGTGGCTACACCTTC. Translation: CASSLETGVSGYTF. V is TRBV5-1 and J is TRBJ1-2; 8 bases align to TRBD1. Germline V gene data show CDR1 as SGHRS and CDR2 as YFSETQ. The CDR3 contains 14 residues. With 2 bases clipped from V and 7 bases from J, the junction kept 7 bases outside the gene matches.

The chain is built from TRBV5-4 and TRBJ1-4; TRBD1 matches 9 bases. Germline V gene sequence: CDR1 SGHNT, CDR2 YYREEE (reference sequence). The CDR3 contains 13 residues. Trimming took 4 bases from V and 7 from J; bases not matched to a gene: 2. CDR3 in amino acids: CASSGQGTEKLFF. As DNA, the CDR3 is TGTGCCAGCAGCGGACAGGGGACTGAAAAACTGTTTTTT.

The V gene is TRBV2, the J gene TRBJ1-1; 10 bases map to TRBD1. Germline V gene sequence: CDR1 SNHLY, CDR2 FYNNEI. V was clipped by 7 bases and J by 0 bases; unmatched bases: 11. The length of the CDR3 is 17 residues. The CDR3 is CASTKTGTGVVNTEAFF. CDR3 in DNA: TGTGCCAGCACTAAAACCGGGACAGGGGTGGTGAACACTGAAGCTTTCTTT.

This sequence joins TRBV30 and TRBJ1-1; 9 bases match TRBD1. Unmatched junction bases numbered 2, after V lost 3 bases and J lost 0 bases. This CDR3 comprises 14 residues. CDR1 GTSNPN and CDR2 SVGIG come from the germline V gene (reference sequence). Here the CDR3 DNA reads TGTGCCTGGAGGGGACAGGGTCTGAACACTGAAGCTTTCTTT. Its translation: CAWRGQGLNTEAFF.

The chain uses TRBV5-4 and TRBJ1-2; tentatively, D is TRBD1 (6 bases). The CDR3 is 13 residues long. V shed 3 bases and J shed 7 bases, with 13 bases lying between them. Germline V CDR1 and CDR2: SGHNT, YYREEE (reference sequence). The CDR3 sequence is CASSWGQVSGYTF. The CDR3 region has the DNA TGTGCCAGCAGCTGGGGGCAGGTGTCTGGCTACACCTTC. The entire variable domain, with the rest obtained from reference TRBV5-4 and TRBJ1-2, is as follows: ETGVTQSPTHLIKTRGQQVTLRCSSQSGHNTVSWYQQALGQGPQFIFQYYREEENGRGNFPPRFSGLQFPNYSSELNVNALELDDSALYLCASSWGQVSGYTFGSGTRLTVV.

This chain uses TRBV9 with TRBJ2-7; D is perhaps TRBD2 (5 bases). The ends were cut back, 0 bases at V and 1 base at J, with 14 bases in the middle. In germline, CDR1 is SGDLS, CDR2 YYNGEE. The CDR3 runs to 16 residues. CDR3 nucleotide sequence: TGTGCCAGCAGCGTAGGAGGCGGGTGGGGTTCCTACGAGCAGTACTTC. Translated, it gives CASSVGGGWGSYEQYF. The variable domain in full, with the rest retrieved from reference TRBV9 and TRBJ2-7, is DSGVTQTPKHLITATGQRVTLRCSPRSGDLSVYWYQQSLDQGLQFLIQYYNGEERAKGNILERFSAQQFPDLHSELNLSSLELGDSALYFCASSVGGGWGSYEQYFGPGTRLTVT.

The chain employs TRBV5-1 and TRBJ2-1, with D possibly matching TRBD2 (6 bases). V shed 4 bases and J shed 3 bases, with 17 bases lying between them. This CDR3 region has 16 residues. Germline V gives CDR1 SGHRS, CDR2 YFSETQ. CDR3 nucleotide sequence: TGCGCCAGCAGCACGGGACTCACTCAAGTCTACAATGAGCAGTTCTTC. Amino acid sequence: CASSTGLTQVYNEQFF.

The chain links TRBV11-3 to TRBJ2-7; tentative D call: TRBD1 (6 bases). The CDR3 runs 13 residues. CDR1 and CDR2 (germline): SGHNT, YENEEA. V shed 3 bases and J shed 5 bases, with 11 bases lying between them. In nucleotides, the CDR3 is TGTGCCAGCAGCTTGAACAGGGCGCACGAGCAGTACTTC. It yields the protein CASSLNRAHEQYF.

The chain employs TRBV30 and TRBJ2-7; D possibly corresponds to TRBD1 (6 bases). V was pared by 0 bases and J by 5 bases, with 17 bases between. This CDR3 is 15 amino acids long. Germline V gene data show CDR1 as GTSNPN and CDR2 as SVGIG (reference sequence). CDR3 protein: CAWSVPPGAMDEQYF. CDR3 nucleotide sequence: TGTGCCTGGAGTGTACCCCCAGGGGCAATGGACGAGCAGTACTTC.

V and J are TRBV19 and TRBJ2-3; TRBD2 is a possible D gene (5 bases). This CDR3 is 16 amino acids long. From germline, CDR1 is LNHDA and CDR2 SQIVND (reference sequence). Trimming removed 3 bases at V and 5 bases at J, with 18 bases between. CDR3 coding DNA: TGTGCCAGTAGTATTTGGACTTCCCCTGGGGTAGATACGCAGTATTTT. It yields the protein CASSIWTSPGVDTQYF. Combining the CDR3 with reference TRBV19 and TRBJ2-3 gives the whole variable domain DGGITQSPKYLFRKEGQNVTLSCEQNLNHDAMYWYRQDPGQGLRLIYYSQIVNDFQKGDIAEGYSVSREKKESFPLTVTSAQKNPTAFYLCASSIWTSPGVDTQYFGPGTRLTVL.